This TCR beta chain was sequenced in a study of PD-1 blockade in mismatch repair-deficient tumors. The trim removed 2 bases at V and 0 bases at J, leaving 4 bases unmatched. The germline gives CDR1 SGHTA, CDR2 FQGNSA. This CDR3 has 15 amino acids. As to time point: approximately ten-day in vitro stimulation with candidate neoantigen peptide 6. Baseline for clone expansion was a parallel culture with no peptide. Comments on this clone: Its antigen is unknown.

The study's findings and limits: Rapid post-treatment expansion, then contraction, generally preceding radiologic response, marked tumor-resident clones.

Clones were read by immunoSEQ multiplex PCR, and TCRdb kept only the in-frame ones, dropping some. The sample lists roughly 14,000 clones; 70% to 90% were seen once. Sequenced here: cells cultured in vitro, sampled from a patient treated with pembrolizumab. V usage is TRBV7-2 and J usage is TRBJ2-7; 7 bases align to TRBD2. The source is an adult with mismatch repair-deficient cancer. This chain's CDR3 is CASSLRPSGSYEQYF. The CDR3 coding sequence is TGTGCCAGCAGCTTAAGGCCTAGCGGCTCCTACGAGCAGTACTTC. The whole variable domain, remainder taken from reference TRBV7-2 and TRBJ2-7, is GAGVSQSPSNKVTEKGKDVELRCDPISGHTALYWYRQSLGQGLEFLIYFQGNSAPDKSGLPSDRFSAERTGGSVSTLTIQRTQQEDSAVYLCASSLRPSGSYEQYFGPGTRLTVT.